This TCR beta chain was captured by sequencing in a study of persistence of HIV-infected CD4 T cells. Cells were stimulated with CMV-infected fibroblast lysates at 8 to 10 ug/mL. CD40L/CD69 double-negative CD45RO-high memory CD4+ T cells were collected. Regarding the study as a whole: Compared with CD3/CD28-stimulated cells, CMV- and Gag-responding cells showed lower TCRbeta richness.

The immunoSEQ assay was version 4, run in survey mode. Clones were sequenced by immunoSEQ multiplex PCR, and TCRdb holds only the in-frame ones, with some missing. The repertoire holds about 37,000 clones, with over 80% as singletons. Germline CDR1 is SGHRS and CDR2 is YFSETQ. The germline V and J ends were trimmed by 2 bases and 5 bases, with 10 bases remaining between them. This CDR3 comprises 14 residues. For this clone: Its antigen is as yet unknown.

This sequence originates from an adult man with HIV who was CMV-seropositive. The chain uses TRBV5-1 and TRBJ2-2; tentative D call: TRBD2 (7 bases). The sample in question was CD4+ T cells sorted from PBMCs after approximately 19-hour stimulation, obtained from a patient who received antiretroviral therapy. CDR3 in amino acids: CASSFAGATGELFF. CDR3 nucleotide sequence: TGCGCCAGCAGCTTTGCGGGGGCGACCGGGGAGCTGTTTTTT.